The sequence of this T cell receptor beta chain was determined in a study of regulatory dendritic cells for organ transplantation (dated by TCRdb to 2016 to 2017). Background for the entire study: The TCRbeta repertoires of sorted naive and memory CD4+ and CD8+ T cells were sequenced before and after allostimulation with regulatory or mature dendritic cells. The study at large found these results: In both subjects, allostimulation led to expansion of memory CD8+ clones, though the expansion induced by regulatory dendritic cells appeared to be more limited than that induced by mature dendritic cells. Naive CD4+ and CD8+ T cells showed highly diverse repertoires, whereas memory cells were less diverse and memory CD8+ cells were the most oligoclonal. Only a couple of subjects were sequenced, and considerable between-individual heterogeneity in the alloreactive memory CD8+ T cell pool was noted by the authors. Of the resting subsets, the one holding the most alloreactive TCR clonotypes was memory CD8+ T cells.

As concerns this clone: Its antigen is not yet known. No base quality information exists; no much larger clone differs at one position.

The germline V gene supplies CDR1 SGHNT and CDR2 YENEEA. The CDR3, cysteine through phenylalanine, is 14 amino acids long. Just the 42-base CDR3 DNA is kept, in frame starting at base 1. Germline trimming: 5 bases from V, 4 bases from J; junction bases outside gene matches: 4. The TCRbeta CDR3 regions were amplified in a multiplexed two-step PCR with Vbeta-specific forward primers and Jbeta-specific reverse primers. The TCRbeta libraries were sequenced on an Illumina instrument via the immunoSEQ service. The authors' pipeline ran thus. V, D and J genes were assigned using IMGT annotation, and counts were corrected for multiplex PCR bias using synthetic CDR3 analogues. Repertoire clonality was computed in the immunoSEQ Analyzer as one minus normalized Shannon entropy. Clonal expansion was defined using Fisher's exact test with Benjamini-Hochberg false discovery rate control and a two-tailed threshold of P<0.01. Entries here come from immuneACCESS through TCRdb and include only in-frame sequences with V and J called. Some clones fail to appear in such tables; in the studies checked, an unresolved V gene covers under half of the shortfall, and the cause of the remainder is unknown. That table supplies the V and J calls and clone size; D and trimming were determined from the DNA. Recorded for this sample are tens of thousands of clones; approximately 82% of them occurred a single time. The ten largest clonotypes hold 0.08% to 0.11% of the sample.

FACS was used to sort CD4+ or CD8+ cells into naive T cells, defined as CD45RA+, and memory T cells, defined as CD45RO+. A couple of healthy control subjects provided the T cells used for TCR sequencing. Unstimulated sorted T cell subsets were used as baseline controls for the mixed lymphocyte reactions. The Qiagen DNeasy Blood & Tissue Kit was used to extract genomic DNA. This sequence uses TRBV11-3 and TRBJ1-4, with 7 bases aligning to TRBD1. The TCR was taken from a human donor in good health. The sequencing input was naive CD4+ T cells from blood. According to the study, the label for this sample's cell subset or site signals: CD45RA+ naive T cells. The nucleotide sequence is given as TGTGCCAGCAGCGCGGGACAGTTTAATGAAAAACTGTTTTTT. This is translated as CASSAGQFNEKLFF. The entire variable domain, with the stretches around the CDR3 drawn from the reference TRBV11-3 and TRBJ1-4 proteins, is EAGVVQSPRYKIIEKKQPVAFWCNPISGHNTLYWYLQNLGQGPELLIRYENEEAVDDSQLPKDRFSAERLKGVDSTLKIQPAELGDSAVYLCASSAGQFNEKLFFGSGTQLSVL.